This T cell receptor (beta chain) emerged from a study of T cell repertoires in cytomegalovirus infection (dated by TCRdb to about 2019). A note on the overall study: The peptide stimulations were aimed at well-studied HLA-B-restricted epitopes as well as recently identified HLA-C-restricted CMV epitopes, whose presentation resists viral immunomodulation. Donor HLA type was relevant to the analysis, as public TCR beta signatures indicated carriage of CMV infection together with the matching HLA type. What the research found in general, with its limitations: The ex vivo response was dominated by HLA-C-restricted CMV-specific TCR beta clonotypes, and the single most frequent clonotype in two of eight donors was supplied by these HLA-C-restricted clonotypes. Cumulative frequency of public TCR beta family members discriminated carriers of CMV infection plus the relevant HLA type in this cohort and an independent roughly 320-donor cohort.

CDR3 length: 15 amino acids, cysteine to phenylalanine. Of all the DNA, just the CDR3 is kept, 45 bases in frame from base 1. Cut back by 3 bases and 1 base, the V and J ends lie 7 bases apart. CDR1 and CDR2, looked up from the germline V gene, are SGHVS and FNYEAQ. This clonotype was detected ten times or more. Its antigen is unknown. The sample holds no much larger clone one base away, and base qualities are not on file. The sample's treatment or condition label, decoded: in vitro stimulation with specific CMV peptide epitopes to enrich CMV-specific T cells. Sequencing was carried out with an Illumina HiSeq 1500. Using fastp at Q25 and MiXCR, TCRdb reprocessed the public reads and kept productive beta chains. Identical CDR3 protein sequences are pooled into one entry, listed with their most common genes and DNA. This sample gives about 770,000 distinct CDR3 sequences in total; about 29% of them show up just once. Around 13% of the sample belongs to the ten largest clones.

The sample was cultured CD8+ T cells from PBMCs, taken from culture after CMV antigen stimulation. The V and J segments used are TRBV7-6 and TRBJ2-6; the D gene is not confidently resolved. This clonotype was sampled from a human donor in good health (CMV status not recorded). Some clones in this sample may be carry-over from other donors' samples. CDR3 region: CASSFTLSGANVLTF. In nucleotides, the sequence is TGTGCCAGCAGCTTTACACTTTCTGGGGCCAACGTCCTGACTTTC.